These T cell receptor beta chains were read from a single sample in a study of T cells in localized non-small cell lung cancer. Clones were sequenced by immunoSEQ multiplex PCR, and TCRdb holds only the in-frame ones, with some missing. The sample carries about 3,200 clones, more than 25% recorded once. Sequences were derived from normal lung tissue next to the tumor, sampled before any cancer treatment. These receptor sequences come from a woman aged 35 to 69 with stage I lung adenocarcinoma. CDR3s include the opening cysteine and the closing phenylalanine or tryptophan. The order of the fields is V gene, D gene, clone size, J gene, CDR3 protein, CDR3 DNA. A D gene is named only where the DNA matches it firmly. Size values are once, few and many counts, or a class for expanded clones, and some rows have none.

TRBV7-1	.	few	TRBJ2-2	CASSSQDTGELFF	TGTGCCAGCAGCTCACAAGACACCGGGGAGCTGTTTTTT
TRBV5-1	TRBD2	.	TRBJ2-1	CASSLGPGTNNEQFF	TGCGCCAGCAGCTTAGGTCCGGGGACTAACAATGAGCAGTTCTTC
TRBV19	TRBD1	.	TRBJ1-1	CASSKTGGIGTEAFF	TGTGCCAGTAGCAAGACAGGGGGGATTGGTACTGAAGCTTTCTTT
TRBV6-1	.	few	TRBJ1-1	CASSEAWAGGHTEAFF	TGTGCCAGCAGTGAAGCCTGGGCCGGGGGGCATACTGAAGCTTTCTTT
TRBV14	.	few	TRBJ1-3	CASSPRDTIYF	TGTGCCAGCTCACCGAGGGACACCATATATTTT
TRBV11-3	TRBD1	medium-sized	TRBJ1-5	CASSSGQASNQPQHF	TGTGCCAGCAGCTCGGGACAGGCTAGCAATCAGCCCCAGCATTTT
TRBV19	TRBD2	few	TRBJ2-1	CASSESGRSYNEQFF	TGTGCCAGTAGTGAAAGCGGGAGGTCCTACAATGAGCAGTTCTTC
TRBV11-3	.	medium-sized	TRBJ1-5	CASSLVGGAHSNQPQHF	TGTGCCAGCAGCTTAGTAGGGGGGGCTCATAGCAATCAGCCCCAGCATTTT
TRBV11-3	TRBD2	few	TRBJ2-1	CASSLGSGRTNEQFF	TGTGCCAGCAGCTTAGGTAGCGGGAGAACTAATGAGCAGTTCTTC
TRBV5-1	.	few	TRBJ2-3	CASSRTTGTDTQYF	TGCGCCAGCAGTCGGACTACCGGCACAGATACGCAGTATTTT
TRBV19	.	once	TRBJ1-3	CASSIEWSGGPTSGNTIYF	TGTGCCAGTAGTATAGAATGGTCTGGGGGGCCGACCTCTGGAAACACCATATATTTT
TRBV6-8	.	few	TRBJ1-1	CASSYQANTEAFF	TGTGCCAGCAGTTACCAGGCGAACACTGAAGCTTTCTTT
TRBV5-1	.	.	TRBJ1-1	CASSFGTANTEAFF	TGCGCCAGCAGCTTCGGGACGGCGAACACTGAAGCTTTCTTT
TRBV6-8	.	large	TRBJ2-7	CASSVLWTEEYEQYF	TGTGCCAGCAGTGTACTATGGACAGAAGAATACGAGCAGTACTTC
TRBV19	.	.	TRBJ1-6	CASSIEGGNSPLHF	TGTGCCAGTAGTATCGAGGGTGGAAATTCACCCCTCCACTTT
TRBV6-8	.	few	TRBJ2-5	CASSLEVGQETQYF	TGTGCCAGCAGCCTCGAGGTCGGTCAAGAGACCCAGTACTTC
TRBV19	.	few	TRBJ2-1	CASSMGYNEQFF	TGTGCCAGTAGTATGGGCTACAATGAGCAGTTCTTC
TRBV7-6	.	.	TRBJ2-3	CASSQGTNTDTQYF	TGTGCCAGCAGCCAAGGGACAAACACAGATACGCAGTATTTT
TRBV11-3	TRBD1	large	TRBJ2-1	CASSLDLGTGPGNEQFF	TGTGCCAGCAGCTTAGATCTTGGGACAGGCCCCGGCAATGAGCAGTTCTTC
TRBV19	.	.	TRBJ2-7	CASSIRQGNYEQYF	TGTGCCAGTAGTATTCGGCAGGGTAACTACGAGCAGTACTTC
TRBV19	.	few	TRBJ2-2	CASRGLGSGNTGELFF	TGTGCCAGTAGGGGATTAGGGTCAGGTAACACCGGGGAGCTGTTTTTT
TRBV11-3	TRBD1	medium-sized	TRBJ2-1	CASSTGQGAYEQFF	TGTGCCAGCAGCACGGGACAGGGGGCGTATGAGCAGTTCTTC
TRBV30	TRBD2	.	TRBJ2-5	CAWGLAETQYF	TGTGCCTGGGGACTAGCCGAGACCCAGTACTTC
TRBV30	TRBD1	.	TRBJ2-1	CAWSTGQGTYNEQFF	TGTGCCTGGAGTACCGGACAGGGGACTTACAATGAGCAGTTCTTC
TRBV18	TRBD1	.	TRBJ1-6	CASSPGQGRNSPLHF	TGTGCCAGCTCACCGGGACAGGGGCGGAATTCACCCCTCCACTTT
TRBV18	TRBD1	.	TRBJ1-1	CASSRDFSPGGLTEAFF	TGTGCCAGCTCAAGGGACTTTTCGCCAGGGGGCTTGACTGAAGCTTTCTTT
TRBV30	.	few	TRBJ1-1	CAYGTAGTEAFF	TGTGCCTACGGGACTGCTGGTACTGAAGCTTTCTTT
TRBV19	.	.	TRBJ1-5	CASSIKGSQPQHF	TGTGCCAGTAGTATAAAGGGCTCTCAGCCCCAGCATTTT
TRBV14	TRBD2	.	TRBJ2-1	CASSQGLVAGINEQFF	TGTGCCAGCAGCCAAGGCTTGGTAGCGGGAATTAATGAGCAGTTCTTC
TRBV11-3	.	.	TRBJ1-2	CASSSDQGNYGYTF	TGTGCCAGCAGCTCAGATCAGGGAAACTATGGCTACACCTTC
TRBV29-1	.	.	TRBJ2-3	CSVVGSSADTQYF	TGCAGCGTTGTCGGGTCTTCGGCAGATACGCAGTATTTT
TRBV6-8	TRBD2	few	TRBJ2-4	CASSNLAGGGNIQYF	TGTGCCAGCAGTAACCTAGCGGGAGGGGGAAACATTCAGTACTTC
TRBV6-8	TRBD2	few	TRBJ2-4	CASSDRTSGINIQYF	TGTGCCAGCAGTGATAGGACTAGCGGGATTAACATTCAGTACTTC
TRBV6-8	.	few	TRBJ1-2	CASSSRGRRGAGGYTF	TGTGCCAGCAGCTCTAGAGGGAGGCGGGGGGCAGGTGGCTACACCTTC
TRBV29-1	.	.	TRBJ1-1	CSVEDFLEGVSTEAFF	TGCAGCGTTGAAGATTTCCTTGAGGGGGTTAGCACTGAAGCTTTCTTT